This T cell receptor beta chain was profiled in a study of blood T cell repertoires in COVID-19. About the research overall: COVID-19 samples, acute and convalescent, were from the United States, Italy and Spain. PBMCs, B-cell-depleted T cells, or T cells were the source of the cDNA or gDNA that made up the material.

The germline gives CDR1 LNHDA, CDR2 SQIVND (reference sequence). CDR3 size: 12 residues. V dropped 5 bases and J dropped 7 bases, with 11 bases sitting between them. In the study's own analysis: How many nucleated cells were present was estimated from reference gene primer amplification. TCRdb keeps only in-frame clones here, not all; method: immunoSEQ multiplex PCR. Clone size and the V and J calls come from that table; the DNA yielded D and trimming. The profile shows a few hundred thousand clones, roughly 84% of them singletons. V usage is TRBV19 and J usage is TRBJ1-1, with D unclear. The source material was peripheral blood. The sequence derives from a middle-aged woman who had recovered from COVID-19. The CDR3: CASSSTMYEAFF. The CDR3 DNA reads TGTGCCAGTAGTTCCACTATGTATGAAGCTTTCTTT.